This TCR beta chain stems from a study of control samples from healthy donors and cancer patients. The germline V and J ends were trimmed by 4 bases and 0 bases, with 10 bases remaining between them. Germline CDR1 reads SEHNR; CDR2 reads FQNEAQ (reference sequence). The CDR3 is made up of 15 amino acids. The data were produced by immunoSEQ multiplex PCR, yet TCRdb's version contains in-frame clones alone and is incomplete. The sample records fewer than 130,000 clones, approximately 90% being singletons. The sequence was collected from a woman aged 60-75 years with lung cancer. The chain combines TRBV7-9 with TRBJ1-3; D not certain. The sample taken for sequencing was PBMCs. DNA of the CDR3: TGTGCCAGCAGCTCGACACCACTCTCTGGAAACACCATATATTTT. Its protein product is CASSSTPLSGNTIYF.